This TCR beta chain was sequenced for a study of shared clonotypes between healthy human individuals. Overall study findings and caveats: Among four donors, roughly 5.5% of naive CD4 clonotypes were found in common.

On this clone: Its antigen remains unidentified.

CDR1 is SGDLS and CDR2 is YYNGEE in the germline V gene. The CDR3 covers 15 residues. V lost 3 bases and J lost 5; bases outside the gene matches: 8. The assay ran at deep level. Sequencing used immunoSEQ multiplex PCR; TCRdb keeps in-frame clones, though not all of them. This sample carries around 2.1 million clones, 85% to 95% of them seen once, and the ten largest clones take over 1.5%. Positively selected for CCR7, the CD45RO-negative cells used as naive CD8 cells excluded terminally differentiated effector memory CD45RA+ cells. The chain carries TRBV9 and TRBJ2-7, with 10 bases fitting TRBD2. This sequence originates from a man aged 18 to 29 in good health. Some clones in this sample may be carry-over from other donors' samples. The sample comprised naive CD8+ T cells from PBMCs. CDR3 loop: CASSAAAGGPDEQYF. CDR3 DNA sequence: TGTGCCAGCAGCGCGGCAGCGGGAGGGCCAGACGAGCAGTACTTC.